Presented here are 18 T cell receptor beta chains from one specimen sequenced in a study of blood T cell repertoires in COVID-19. Generated by immunoSEQ multiplex PCR, the TCRdb table keeps only in-frame clones and is missing some. The data show tens of thousands of clones, roughly four fifths seen once. The sequencing input was peripheral blood. The receptor set was obtained from a human donor in a cohort sampled during active COVID-19.

V is TRBV7-9 and J is TRBJ2-5; D might be TRBD2 (5 bases). The CDR3 loop spans 17 amino acids. V lost 6 bases, J lost 0 bases, and 20 bases lay in between. Germline assignment: CDR1 SEHNR and CDR2 FQNEAQ (reference sequence). CDR3 nucleotide sequence: TGTGCCAGCAGTCCCGCCCCCGGACTTCTTTACCAAGAGACCCAGTACTTC. Its translation: CASSPAPGLLYQETQYF.

The chain is built from TRBV4-1 and TRBJ2-3, with 10 bases lining up with TRBD2. This CDR3 comprises 14 residues. Trimming took 6 bases from V and 10 from J; bases not matched to a gene: 10. Germline V gene lookup returns CDR1 MGHRA and CDR2 YSYEKL. CDR3 nucleotide sequence: TGCGCCAGCAGTCCGAGCGGGAGGGCCGGTCCGCAGTATTTT. It specifies CASSPSGRAGPQYF.

The CDR3 DNA sequence: TGTGCCAGCAGTGATCCTTCCTCGACAAGATTCTCCTACGAGCAGTACTTC. Amino acid sequence: CASSDPSSTRFSYEQYF. V gene TRBV6-4 combines with J gene TRBJ2-7, with D unclear. V was cut by 3 bases and J by 0 bases, with 18 bases left in between. Germline V gene data show CDR1 as MRHNA and CDR2 as SNTAGT. This CDR3 is built from 17 residues.

The chain uses TRBV5-1 and TRBJ1-1; 7 bases fit TRBD1. The CDR3 is made up of 12 amino acids. The junction had 5 bases not matched to a gene; V was cut back by 4 bases and J by 8 bases. Germline CDR1 is SGHRS and CDR2 is YFSETQ. Here the CDR3 reads CASSHRGAEAFF. The DNA of the CDR3 is TGCGCCAGCAGCCACAGGGGTGCAGAAGCTTTCTTT.

The V gene is TRBV7-9, the J gene TRBJ2-7, with a possible D match to TRBD2 (5 bases). V was cut by 3 bases and J by 6 bases, with 9 bases left in between. This CDR3 is built from 12 residues. Germline V gene data show CDR1 as SEHNR and CDR2 as FQNEAQ (reference sequence). The CDR3 DNA follows: TGTGCCAGCAGCTTTCTTCGGGGCGAGCAGTACTTC. Amino acid sequence: CASSFLRGEQYF.

The chain uses TRBV5-1 and TRBJ2-3, with D possibly matching TRBD2 (6 bases). This CDR3 contains 15 residues. CDR1 is SGHRS, CDR2 YFSETQ, per germline. V was pared by 6 bases and J by 1 base, with 15 bases between. CDR3 amino acids: CASTRDSPGTDTQYF. For the CDR3, the DNA is TGCGCCAGCACCCGGGACTCCCCAGGCACAGATACGCAGTATTTT.

V usage is TRBV27 and J usage is TRBJ2-1, with 7 nucleotides matching TRBD2. The CDR3 is 14 residues long. J was trimmed by 10 bases and V by 3 bases; bases with no gene match: 9. Germline assignment: CDR1 MNHEY and CDR2 SMNVEV (reference sequence). The CDR3 DNA sequence: TGTGCCAGCAGTTTTGGCGGGAGTAGTGGGGAGCAGTTCTTC. Translated, it gives CASSFGGSSGEQFF.

The chain recombines TRBV2 with TRBJ1-4; D unclear. V was shortened by 5 bases and J by 0 bases, with 13 bases between the two germline ends. The CDR3 extends over 16 amino acids. CDR1 and CDR2 (germline): SNHLY, FYNNEI. CDR3 sequence reads: CASSLAMIATNEKLFF. CDR3 bases: TGTGCCAGCAGTCTCGCTATGATTGCAACTAATGAAAAACTGTTTTTT.

This rearrangement joins TRBV13 to TRBJ2-2; the D gene is possibly TRBD1 (6 bases). Germline loops: CDR1 PRHDT, CDR2 FYEKMQ (reference sequence). The CDR3 extends over 15 amino acids. V was cut by 0 bases and J by 5 bases, with 10 bases left in between. CDR3 nucleotides: TGTGCCAGCAGCTTAGGATACAGGGCTACCGGGGAGCTGTTTTTT. It is translated as CASSLGYRATGELFF.

This clone was recorded a few times. The J gene is TRBJ2-1, the V gene TRBV19; weak D call: TRBD2 (7 bases). CDR1 is LNHDA, CDR2 SQIVND, per germline (reference sequence). CDR3 size: 15 residues. The V end was cut by 7 bases, the J end by 6 bases, with 19 bases between. CDR3: CASILGGVASNEQFF. As DNA, the CDR3 is TGTGCCAGTATCCTAGGGGGGGTTGCATCCAATGAGCAGTTCTTC.

V usage is TRBV12-5 and J usage is TRBJ2-1, with unresolved D. V lost 3 bases to trimming and J lost 5 bases, with 11 bases between them. The germline gives CDR1 LGHNT, CDR2 FRNRAP. This CDR3 has 14 residues. The CDR3 protein is CASGLSGENNEQFF. The CDR3 coding sequence is TGTGCTAGTGGTTTATCGGGTGAAAACAATGAGCAGTTCTTC.

This clone was detected only a few times. This sequence joins TRBV3-1 (or the pseudogene TRBV3-2) and TRBJ1-1, with D possibly being TRBD1 (6 bases). CDR1 and CDR2 (germline): LGHDT, YNNKEL (reference sequence). The CDR3 covers 17 residues. Trimming stripped 2 bases from V and 0 bases from J, with 16 bases between. This chain's CDR3 is CASSQSRTGIMNTEAFF. CDR3 DNA: TGTGCCAGCAGCCAATCTCGCACAGGGATTATGAACACTGAAGCTTTCTTT.

The rearrangement joins TRBV7-6 to TRBJ2-7; 10 bases are shared with TRBD2. CDR3 length: 15 residues. Germline V lookup: CDR1 SGHVS, CDR2 FNYEAQ. V was pared by 5 bases and J by 3 bases, with 7 bases of the junction left unmatched. The CDR3 sequence: CASSPGTSVDYEQYF. The CDR3 nucleotides are TGTGCCAGCAGCCCCGGGACTAGCGTAGACTACGAGCAGTACTTC. Filled out from reference TRBV7-6 and TRBJ2-7, the complete variable domain reads GAGVSQSPRYKVTKRGQDVALRCDPISGHVSLYWYRQALGQGPEFLTYFNYEAQQDKSGLPNDRFSAERPEGSISTLTIQRTEQRDSAMYRCASSPGTSVDYEQYFGPGTRLTVT.

This sequence joins TRBV11-3 and TRBJ2-2, with no clear D. Germline V gives CDR1 SGHNT, CDR2 YENEEA. The V end lost 1 base, the J end lost 6 bases, and 3 bases lay between the germline ends. The CDR3 sequence is 12 residues long. CDR3 sequence: CASSLVAGELFF. In DNA, the CDR3 is TGTGCCAGCAGCTTAGTCGCCGGGGAGCTGTTTTTT.

This clone came up a few times. The chain employs TRBV19 and TRBJ1-2, with a weak D call TRBD1 (5 bases). With 7 bases removed from V and 4 bases from J, the gap between germline ends came to 16 bases. The CDR3 contains 14 residues. Per germline, CDR1 LNHDA and CDR2 SQIVND (reference sequence). The CDR3 reads CASTSAQQGYGYTF. In DNA form, the CDR3 reads TGTGCCAGTACCTCCGCGCAGCAGGGCTATGGCTACACCTTC. Full variable domain (remainder filled in from reference TRBV19 and TRBJ1-2): DGGITQSPKYLFRKEGQNVTLSCEQNLNHDAMYWYRQDPGQGLRLIYYSQIVNDFQKGDIAEGYSVSREKKESFPLTVTSAQKNPTAFYLCASTSAQQGYGYTFGSGTRLTVV.

The chain is built from TRBV2 and TRBJ1-3, with 8 bases aligning to TRBD1. The CDR3 contains 15 residues. CDR1 SNHLY and CDR2 FYNNEI come from the germline V gene. The junction had 12 bases not matched to a gene; V was cut back by 10 bases and J by 4 bases. The CDR3 is CAIPDRGSGGNTIYF. The CDR3 nucleotides read TGTGCCATCCCCGACAGGGGCTCGGGGGGAAACACCATATATTTT.

CDR3 nucleotides: TGCGCCAGCAGCCAGGGGTGGGGTGAGACAGGGGGCCCTGAAGCTTTCTTT. Translation gives CASSQGWGETGGPEAFF. V gene TRBV4-1 combines with J gene TRBJ1-1; 10 positions agree with TRBD1. The germline V gene encodes CDR1 MGHRA and CDR2 YSYEKL. With V trimmed by 3 bases and J by 6 bases, 13 bases remained unmatched. The CDR3 is 17 amino acids.

This clone came up once. The chain has TRBV28 and TRBJ2-5; perhaps TRBD2 as D (5 bases). The CDR3 loop spans 14 amino acids. Trimming left V 6 bases short and J 8 bases short, with 19 bases between. The germline CDR1 and CDR2 sequences are MDHEN and SYDVKM. As DNA, the CDR3 is TGTGCCAGCAGCCCCGGGAATTCCGGAAGTACCCAGTACTTC. Translated: CASSPGNSGSTQYF.